The 7 T cell receptor beta chains listed next were all sequenced from one sample in a study of beta chain features in type 1 diabetes. Reverse transcription of all isolated RNA meant that expressed TCRB transcripts were sequenced. Here immunoSEQ multiplex PCR was the method, and the copy in TCRdb shows in-frame clones only, minus some. The sample gives around 240,000 clones, around 10% of which show up once; about 0.037% is in the top ten. Sequences were obtained from naive CD4+ T cells from blood. The receptors originated from a woman under 30 in good health.

DNA for the CDR3: TGCAGCGGCGCTCCGGGATGGGGTCGGGAGACCCAGTACTTC. This sequence encodes CSGAPGWGRETQYF. The gene calls are TRBV29-1 and TRBJ2-5; D might be TRBD2 (5 bases). Germline V CDR1 and CDR2: SQVTM, ANQGSEA. V was shortened by 7 bases and J by 5 bases, with 20 bases between the two germline ends. The CDR3 spans 14 residues. Full variable domain (rest looked up from reference TRBV29-1 and TRBJ2-5): SAVISQKPSRDICQRGTSLTIQCQVDSQVTMMFWYRQQPGQSLTLIATANQGSEATYESGFVIDKFPISRPNLTFSTLTVSNMSPEDSSIYLCSGAPGWGRETQYFGPGTRLLVL.

This clone was observed a few times. This chain links TRBV28 with TRBJ2-7, with D perhaps TRBD1 (6 bases). Per germline, CDR1 MDHEN and CDR2 SYDVKM. The CDR3 runs to 15 residues. V lost 5 bases and J lost 3, with 17 bases in between. CDR3 coding DNA: TGTGCCAGCAGTCCGATCCGGACAGAATACTACGAGCAGTACTTC. It translates to CASSPIRTEYYEQYF.

This clone was observed once. This chain connects TRBV6-5 to TRBJ1-3; D might be TRBD1 (5 bases). The CDR3 spans 14 residues. Germline loops: CDR1 MNHEY, CDR2 SVGAGI. V shed 3 bases and J shed 3 bases, with 9 bases lying between them. The CDR3 here is CASSYQGGGNTIYF. The CDR3 DNA reads TGTGCCAGCAGTTATCAGGGAGGTGGAAACACCATATATTTT.

This clone has a handful of counts. V and J are TRBV7-9 and TRBJ2-5; 9 nucleotides line up with TRBD2. V shed 4 bases, J shed 2 bases, and the junction held 8 bases outside the gene matches. CDR1 and CDR2 from the germline V gene are SEHNR and FQNEAQ (reference sequence). This CDR3 is 16 amino acids long. CDR3 nucleotide sequence: TGTGCCAGCAGCTCCGGTGGTAGCGGGAGTCAAGAGACCCAGTACTTC. It specifies CASSSGGSGSQETQYF.

This sequence joins TRBV5-1 and TRBJ2-7, with TRBD2 matching 11 bases. V lost 2 bases and J lost 0; bases outside the gene matches: 1. The CDR3 spans 15 residues. Germline V CDR1 and CDR2: SGHRS, YFSETQ. The CDR3 DNA is TGCGCCAGCAGCTTACTAGCGGGGGACTCCTACGAGCAGTACTTC. Amino acids: CASSLLAGDSYEQYF.

This clone has more than one count but fewer than ten. V and J are TRBV7-3 and TRBJ1-1; D not certain. This CDR3 is built from 13 residues. The V end lost 3 bases, the J end lost 0 bases, and 5 bases lay between the germline ends. Germline CDR1 reads SGHTA; CDR2 reads FQGTGA. As DNA, the CDR3 is TGTGCCAGCAGCTTCAGGTTGAACACTGAAGCTTTCTTT. Translation gives CASSFRLNTEAFF.

This rearrangement joins TRBV9 to TRBJ1-1, with no clear D. Germline V gene data show CDR1 as SGDLS and CDR2 as YYNGEE. This CDR3 comprises 14 residues. Trimming removed 4 bases at V and 1 base at J, with 11 bases between. This CDR3 is CASSPTTKNTEAFF. The CDR3 DNA reads as TGTGCCAGCAGCCCCACGACAAAGAACACTGAAGCTTTCTTT.